Listed below are T cell receptor beta chains from one sample, sequenced in a study of cytomegalovirus exposure and HLA in healthy donors. Libraries were prepared by immunoSEQ multiplex PCR; TCRdb keeps only in-frame clonotypes and omits some of them. Its table records about 40,000 clones. What was sequenced was PBMCs. These receptors were obtained from a human donor in good health. Each CDR3 is given without its conserved first and last residue.

CDR3,J,V
ASSKTDRVYNSPLH,TRBJ1-6,TRBV7-8
ASSPTGTGSYTQY,TRBJ2-3,TRBV5-6
ASSVRDTDKQY,TRBJ2-3,TRBV9
ASNQQGGAHTEAF,TRBJ1-1,TRBV6-5
ASSAILAGGFVGH,TRBJ2-7,TRBV2
ASSGLPANSPLH,TRBJ1-6,TRBV9
ASSYSASGGLYEQY,TRBJ2-7,TRBV6-5
ASSLTGVGGNQPQH,TRBJ1-5,TRBV27
ASSLASTGRYGNTIY,TRBJ1-3,TRBV7-6
ASRGGNQPQH,TRBJ1-5,TRBV6-5
ASRRRQETYEQY,TRBJ2-7,TRBV27
ASRLTGGQETQY,TRBJ2-5,TRBV7-2
ASSRRTGITGELF,TRBJ2-2,TRBV11-3
ASSFEGDTEAF,TRBJ1-1,TRBV13
ASTASAGRQGKNSGNTIY,TRBJ1-3,TRBV2
ASTQEGTDTQY,TRBJ2-3,TRBV7-9
SARDLETQY,TRBJ2-5,TRBV20-1
ASSYVQGLNSPLH,TRBJ1-6,TRBV6-5